This entry concerns a single T cell receptor beta chain. The sample originates from a study of shared clonotypes between healthy human individuals. This CDR3 spans 13 amino acids. The germline V gene has CDR1 KGHSH and CDR2 LQKENI. J gave up 5 bases and V 5 bases, and 5 bases lay outside the gene matches. Sequencing used immunoSEQ multiplex PCR; TCRdb keeps in-frame clones, though not all of them. Among approximately 2,000,000 clones, under 95% were seen once, and the ten largest hold 0.37%. Adult donors, all healthy and HIV-negative, had no recent acute infections or vaccinations. The genes are TRBV18 and TRBJ1-2; 7 nucleotides agree with TRBD1. This receptor was taken from a man younger than 35 in good health. Some clones in this sample may be carry-over from other donors' samples. Sequencing used naive CD4+ T cells from PBMCs. Subset indicated: CD45RA+ positively selected. CDR3 in amino acids: CASSSDREYGYTF. In nucleotides, the CDR3 is TGTGCCAGCTCATCCGACAGGGAATATGGCTACACCTTC. Full variable domain (outside the CDR3, taken from reference TRBV18 and TRBJ1-2): NAGVMQNPRHLVRRRGQEARLRCSPMKGHSHVYWYRQLPEEGLKFMVYLQKENIIDESGMPKERFSAEFPKEGPSILRIQQVVRGDSAAYFCASSSDREYGYTFGSGTRLTVV.